This entry lists 5 T cell receptor beta chains sequenced from one sample in a study of cytotoxic CD8 clonotypes in ibrutinib-treated CLL. Repertoires were generated with immunoSEQ multiplex PCR, while TCRdb's copy carries only in-frame clones and drops some. The sample lists about 50,000 clones; less than 75% were seen once. This material consisted of PBMCs, taken after 12 months of ibrutinib treatment. The source is a human donor with chronic lymphocytic leukemia.

The chain uses TRBV20-1 and TRBJ2-7; D not resolved. The CDR3 totals 11 residues. The germline V gene encodes CDR1 DFQATT and CDR2 SNEGSKA (reference sequence). Trimming pared 3 bases from V and 6 bases from J, leaving 9 bases between. The CDR3 sequence: CSASAPGEQYF. The CDR3 DNA reads TGCAGTGCTAGCGCCCCTGGCGAGCAGTACTTC.

This clone was seen a handful of times. V usage is TRBV6-6 and J usage is TRBJ1-1; a weak D match, TRBD1 (6 bases). CDR1 and CDR2 (germline): MNHNY, SVGAGI (reference sequence). V gave up 7 bases and J gave up 1 base, with 10 bases separating them. The CDR3 contains 13 residues. As DNA, the CDR3 is TGTGCCAGCACCCGGACAGCGAACACTGAAGCTTTCTTT. Residues: CASTRTANTEAFF.

This clone was seen a handful of times. V usage is TRBV29-1 and J usage is TRBJ1-1, with no clear D. The germline CDR1 and CDR2 sequences are SQVTM and ANQGSEA. V was shortened by 6 bases and J by 0 bases, with 14 bases between the two germline ends. This CDR3 is built from 14 residues. The CDR3 loop reads CSVDSGHLNTEAFF. The CDR3 nucleotides read TGCAGCGTGGATAGTGGGCACCTGAACACTGAAGCTTTCTTT. Full variable domain (remainder filled in from reference TRBV29-1 and TRBJ1-1): SAVISQKPSRDICQRGTSLTIQCQVDSQVTMMFWYRQQPGQSLTLIATANQGSEATYESGFVIDKFPISRPNLTFSTLTVSNMSPEDSSIYLCSVDSGHLNTEAFFGQGTRLTVV.

This clone is medium-sized within its sample. This chain links TRBV19 with TRBJ1-5; 9 bases match TRBD1. The germline V gene encodes CDR1 LNHDA and CDR2 SQIVND (reference sequence). This CDR3 is 16 amino acids long. The V and J ends lost 5 bases and 6 bases, in that order; junction bases with no gene match: 11. CDR3: CASSWKVSTGGQPQHF. CDR3 nucleotide sequence: TGTGCCAGTAGTTGGAAAGTGTCGACAGGGGGTCAGCCCCAGCATTTT.

CDR3 region: CASSGGDSNQPQHF. The DNA of the CDR3 is TGTGCCAGCAGTGGAGGGGATAGCAATCAGCCCCAGCATTTT. V and J are TRBV2 and TRBJ1-5; perhaps TRBD1 as D (5 bases). Germline CDR1 reads SNHLY; CDR2 reads FYNNEI. This CDR3 has 14 residues. V was clipped by 4 bases and J by 0 bases, with 7 bases between them.